This T cell receptor beta chain is from a study of radiotherapy plus CTLA-4 blockade in lung cancer. Findings and caveats of the study: Early clonal dynamics of blood T cells, together with interferon-beta, were reported as the best response predictor. TCR clones of tumor origin grew in blood after radiotherapy plus ipilimumab.

Lung cancer patients with chemo-refractory metastatic non-small-cell disease were given focal radiation plus CTLA-4 blockade with ipilimumab. This CDR3 contains 15 residues. J was trimmed by 7 bases and V by 3 bases; bases with no gene match: 10. Germline V gene sequence: CDR1 KGHSH, CDR2 LQKENI. Points on this clone: Its target is unknown.

This table comes from immunoSEQ multiplex PCR, and its TCRdb copy is limited to in-frame clones, with some not included. The sample has around 71,000 clones; roughly three quarters are singletons. The sample in question was peripheral blood, obtained from a patient treated with radiotherapy plus ipilimumab. The clonotype originates from a human donor with non-small cell lung cancer whose response to radiotherapy plus ipilimumab could not be evaluated. Some clones in this sample may be carry-over from other donors' samples. The chain combines TRBV18 with TRBJ2-5, with TRBD1 identical over 8 bases. CDR3 residues: CASSPSATGEGTQYF. CDR3 sequence (DNA): TGTGCCAGCTCACCCTCCGCGACAGGGGAAGGGACCCAGTACTTC.